This T cell receptor beta chain appears in the sequencing data of a study of cytomegalovirus exposure and HLA in healthy donors. CDR1 SNHLY and CDR2 FYNNEI come from the germline V gene. Trimming pared 8 bases from V and 8 bases from J, leaving 15 bases between. The CDR3 runs to 12 residues. PCR primers comprised 60 Vbeta and 13 Jbeta primers. Repertoires were generated with immunoSEQ multiplex PCR, while TCRdb's copy carries only in-frame clones and drops some. The repertoire has about 180,000 clones, about three quarters of them found once; the top ten carry over 3%. General study points: Reportedly, fewer N-insertions than the approximately 690-donor mean appeared in an Asian-associated ancestry cluster in a later analysis. Rare TCR sequences dominated, though some public TCRs recurred in many donors.

Turning to this clone: The antigen remains undetermined.

The genes are TRBV2 and TRBJ1-1; D unclear. The origin of this receptor is a woman aged 50 to 60 in good health and CMV-seropositive. What was sequenced was PBMCs. The CDR3 region has the DNA TGTGCCAGCGGCCGGCCTCCGGGAGAAGCTTTCTTT. This gives the protein CASGRPPGEAFF.